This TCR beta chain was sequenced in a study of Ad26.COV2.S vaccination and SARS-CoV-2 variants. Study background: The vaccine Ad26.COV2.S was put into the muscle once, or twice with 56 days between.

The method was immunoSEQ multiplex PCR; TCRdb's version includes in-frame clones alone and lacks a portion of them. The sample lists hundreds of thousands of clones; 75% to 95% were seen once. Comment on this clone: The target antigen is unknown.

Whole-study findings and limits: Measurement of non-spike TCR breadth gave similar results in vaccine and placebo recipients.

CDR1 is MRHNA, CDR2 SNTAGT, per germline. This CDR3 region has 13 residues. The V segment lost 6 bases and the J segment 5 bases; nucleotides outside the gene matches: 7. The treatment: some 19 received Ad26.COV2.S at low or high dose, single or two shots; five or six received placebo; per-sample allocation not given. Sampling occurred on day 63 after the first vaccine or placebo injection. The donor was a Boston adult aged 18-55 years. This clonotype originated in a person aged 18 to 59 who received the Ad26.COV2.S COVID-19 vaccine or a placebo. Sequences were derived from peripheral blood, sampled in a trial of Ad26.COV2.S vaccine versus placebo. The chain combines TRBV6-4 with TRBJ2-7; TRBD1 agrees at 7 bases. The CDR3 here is CASSTGERDEQYF. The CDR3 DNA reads TGTGCCAGCAGCACAGGGGAGAGGGACGAGCAGTACTTC.